This T cell receptor (beta chain) was sequenced during a study of response to subunit inactivated influenza vaccine. From the RT-PCR reads, TCRdb called clonotypes with MiXCR, one entry per CDR3 protein. Found here are hundreds of thousands of distinct CDR3 sequences, 11% of them singletons; the top ten hold more than 9.5%. CDR3 length: 13 residues. The ends were cut back, 6 bases at V and 5 bases at J, with 13 bases in the middle. Germline lookup yields CDR1 MNHNS and CDR2 SASEGT. The same sample was also used in a study of T cells expressing NK-cell markers. As that study records: In generating TCR beta cDNA, 5'RACE template switching with UMIs was used.

The material sequenced was PBMCs from blood, taken on the day of vaccination. This sequence was found in a man over 45 who received an inactivated influenza vaccine. The V gene is TRBV6-1, the J gene TRBJ2-5; D unclear. The CDR3 DNA reads as TGTGCCAGCAGAGATCCCGGCAGGGAGACCCAGTACTTC. It yields the protein CASRDPGRETQYF.